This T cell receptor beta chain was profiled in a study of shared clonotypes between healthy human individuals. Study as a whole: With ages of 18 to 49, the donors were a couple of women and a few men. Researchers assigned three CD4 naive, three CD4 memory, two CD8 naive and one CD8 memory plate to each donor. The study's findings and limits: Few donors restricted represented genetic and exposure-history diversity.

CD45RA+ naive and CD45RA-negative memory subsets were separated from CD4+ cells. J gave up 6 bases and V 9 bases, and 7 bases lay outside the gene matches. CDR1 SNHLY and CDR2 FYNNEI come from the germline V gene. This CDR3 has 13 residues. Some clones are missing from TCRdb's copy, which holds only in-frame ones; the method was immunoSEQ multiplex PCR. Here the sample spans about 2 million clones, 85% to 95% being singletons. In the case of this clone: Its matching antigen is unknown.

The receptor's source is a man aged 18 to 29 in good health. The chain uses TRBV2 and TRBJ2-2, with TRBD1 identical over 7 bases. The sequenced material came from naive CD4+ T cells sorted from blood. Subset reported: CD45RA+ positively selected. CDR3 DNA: TGTGCCAGTACGTCACAGGGGTCCGGGGAGCTGTTTTTT. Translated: CASTSQGSGELFF.